A single sample gave rise to the 27 T cell receptor beta chains below, sequenced in a study of tumor-infiltrating lymphocytes in oesophageal squamous cell carcinoma. TCRdb used MiXCR to reprocess the PCR reads, holding one entry per CDR3 protein. The top ten hold 18% of the sample, which has about 17,000 distinct CDR3 sequences, over 40% seen once. Sequencing input: normal esophageal tissue next to the tumor. Receptor source: a female donor with esophageal squamous cell carcinoma.

The chain combines TRBV18 with TRBJ2-3; a possible D gene is TRBD1 (5 bases). The J call may be faulty, since TRBJ1-1 better matches the DNA end. The CDR3 has 13 residues. CDR1 is KGHSH and CDR2 is LQKENI in the germline V gene. In DNA, the CDR3 is TGTGCCAGCTCCGGGACGGCGTACACTGAAGCTTTCTTT. It translates to CASSGTAYTEAFF.

The rearrangement uses TRBV10-3 and TRBJ2-7, with 7 bases matching TRBD2. The J call may be wrong; the DNA end is better matched by TRBJ2-5. Germline loops: CDR1 ENHRY, CDR2 SYGVKD. This CDR3 comprises 15 residues. The CDR3 nucleotides are TGTGCCATCAGTGAATCCCCCGGGAGGCAAGAGACCCAGTACTTC. Translating gives CAISESPGRQETQYF.

This clonotype occurred many times. A much larger clonotype is one base distant, so this may be a read error. This chain links TRBV27 with TRBJ2-5; D is undetermined. V dropped 6 bases and J dropped 11 bases, with 28 bases sitting between them. The CDR3 loop spans 16 amino acids. The germline V gene encodes CDR1 MNHEY and CDR2 SMNVEV (reference sequence). CDR3 in DNA: TGTGCCAGCAGCCCTAACTTTCCTTCAATCCACAATGAGCAGTACTTC. The encoded protein is CASSPNFPSIHNEQYF.

This chain connects TRBV3-1 to TRBJ1-5, with 10 bases lining up with TRBD1. The CDR3 loop spans 13 amino acids. Trimming removed 5 bases from V and 5 bases from J; junction bases left unmatched: 0. Germline CDR1 LGHDT, CDR2 YNNKEL (reference sequence). CDR3 coding DNA: TGTGCCAGCAGCGGGACAGGGGATCAGCCCCAGCATTTT. As protein: CASSGTGDQPQHF.

This clonotype came up a few times. The genes are TRBV6-1 and TRBJ1-4; no reliable D call. Germline assignment: CDR1 MNHNS and CDR2 SASEGT. Trimming took off 3 bases at V and 6 bases at J, with 5 bases between the two ends. The CDR3 is 12 amino acids. CDR3 DNA: TGTGCCAGCAGTGACGGGGATGAAAAACTGTTTTTT. It translates to CASSDGDEKLFF.

This clonotype was counted at least ten times. The rearrangement links TRBV2 to TRBJ2-2; D is unclear. V lost 5 bases to trimming and J lost 2 bases, with 9 bases between them. In germline, CDR1 is SNHLY, CDR2 FYNNEI. This CDR3 contains 14 residues. The CDR3 nucleotides read TGTGCCAGCAGTTACGTCGAAAACACCGGGGAGCTGTTTTTT. Translation gives CASSYVENTGELFF.

This clonotype was found many times. CDR3 in amino acids: CAFRTYEQYF. DNA of the CDR3: TGTGCCTTCAGGACTTACGAGCAGTACTTC. The chain carries TRBV14 and TRBJ2-7, with D possibly matching TRBD2 (5 bases). The V gene lost 11 bases and the J gene lost 4 bases, with 9 bases spanning the gap. CDR1 and CDR2 from the germline V gene are SGHDN and FVKESK. CDR3 length: 10 amino acids.

The V call is TRBV6-6, the J call TRBJ2-3; 10 nucleotides agree with TRBD1. The DNA end lines up better with TRBJ1-2; the J call may be wrong. This CDR3 is 16 amino acids long. The germline V gene encodes CDR1 MNHNY and CDR2 SVGAGI (reference sequence). The CDR3 DNA sequence: TGTGCCAGCAGCCCTGACAGGGGGCGCTTGAACTATGGCTACACCTTC. It codes for CASSPDRGRLNYGYTF.

This clonotype was picked up many times. A much larger clone lies a single base off, so this may be a read error. The chain carries TRBV11-2 and TRBJ2-5; TRBD1 is a possible D gene (6 bases). The germline CDR1 and CDR2 sequences are SGHAT and FQNNGV. Trimming stripped 5 bases from V and 11 bases from J, with 27 bases between. This CDR3 contains 16 residues. CDR3 bases: TGTGCCAGCAGCACTACAGGGAATAGTATGTTCAGTGAGCAGTACTTC. Protein product: CASSTTGNSMFSEQYF.

The genes are TRBV6-2 or TRBV6-3 and TRBJ1-1; D not resolved. The ends were cut back, 5 bases at V and 5 bases at J, with 15 bases in the middle. This CDR3 has 14 residues. CDR1 and CDR2 from the germline V gene are MNHEY and SVGEGT. CDR3 bases: TGTGCCAGCAGTCTGCGTACTGGAGGGACTGAAGCTTTCTTT. Its protein product is CASSLRTGGTEAFF.

The CDR3 here is CASSSVDSEAFF. CDR3 DNA: TGTGCCAGCAGCTCAGTGGACTCGGAAGCTTTCTTT. This chain connects TRBV7-2 to TRBJ1-1; D gene unclear. The germline V gene encodes CDR1 SGHTA and CDR2 FQGNSA. The CDR3 is 12 amino acids. Trimming took off 4 bases at V and 8 bases at J, with 11 bases between the two ends.

This clonotype was recorded a few times. This chain joins TRBV10-2 and TRBJ2-3; 8 nucleotides agree with TRBD2. V shed 3 bases and J 1 base; nucleotides not matched to a gene: 3. CDR3 length: 15 amino acids. Per the germline V gene, CDR1 is WSHSY and CDR2 is SAAADI. As DNA, the CDR3 is TGCGCCAGCAGTGATAAGCGGGAGCGCACAGATACGCAGTATTTT. Amino acids: CASSDKRERTDTQYF.

As regards this clonotype: Since a much larger clone is just one base distant, this may be a read error. V and J are TRBV5-1 and TRBJ2-7; D not certain. With 1 base removed from V and 8 bases from J, the gap between germline ends came to 16 bases. The CDR3 covers 14 residues. The germline V gene encodes CDR1 SGHRS and CDR2 YFSETQ. CDR3 DNA: TGCGCCAGCAGCTTGCGCCCGGGTGAGAACAAGCAGTACTTC. Amino acids: CASSLRPGENKQYF.

With respect to this clonotype: The DNA is left out, because the CDR3 cannot be placed on it with certainty; the CDR3 is given as TCRdb lists it. The chain couples TRBV28 to TRBJ2-1. The CDR3 is 13 amino acids in total, end residues counted. Germline lookup yields CDR1 MDHEN and CDR2 SYDVKM. The chain's CDR3 is CASSTSTSNEQFF.

By share, this clonotype ranks as medium-sized. Sequence at one end of the junction differs from germline and may be a read error. The chain couples TRBV7-7 to TRBJ2-5, with 8 bases fitting TRBD2. The CDR3 is 14 amino acids. Germline CDR1 and CDR2: SSHAT and FNYEAQ (reference sequence). The DNA of the CDR3 is TGTGCTAGCAGCACTCAAGCGGGAGTCGAGACCCAGTACTTC. This gives the protein CASSTQAGVETQYF.

Regarding this clonotype: This sequence may be a read error, since a much larger clone differs from it by one base. The genes are TRBV19 and TRBJ2-5, with 8 bases fitting TRBD1. V gave up 5 bases and J gave up 11 bases; unmatched junction bases: 13. Germline values: CDR1 LNHDA, CDR2 SQIVND (reference sequence). The CDR3 totals 14 residues. CDR3 loop: CASSQGASYNEQYF. DNA of the CDR3: TGTGCCAGTAGTCAGGGGGCATCATACAATGAGCAGTACTTC. Full variable domain (rest looked up from reference TRBV19 and TRBJ2-5): DGGITQSPKYLFRKEGQNVTLSCEQNLNHDAMYWYRQDPGQGLRLIYYSQIVNDFQKGDIAEGYSVSREKKESFPLTVTSAQKNPTAFYLCASSQGASYNEQYFGPGTRLLVL.

By share, this clonotype counts as medium-sized. This rearrangement joins TRBV7-4 to TRBJ1-1; 8 bases are shared with TRBD1. V trimming: 5 bases; J trimming: 2 bases; junction bases outside the gene matches: 10. The length of the CDR3 is 16 residues. Per the germline V gene, CDR1 is SGHVT and CDR2 is SQSDAQ. This CDR3 reads CASSPSPQGANTEAFF. CDR3 DNA: TGTGCCAGCAGCCCAAGTCCTCAGGGGGCCAACACTGAAGCTTTCTTT.

This rearrangement joins TRBV7-2 to TRBJ2-3; 7 bases line up with TRBD2. Unmatched junction bases numbered 11, after V lost 5 bases and J lost 6 bases. CDR3 size: 15 residues. The germline gives CDR1 SGHTA, CDR2 FQGNSA. This CDR3 is CASSRLAQIGDTQYF. The DNA for the CDR3 is TGTGCCAGCAGCCGACTAGCTCAGATAGGTGATACGCAGTATTTT.

This clonotype was recorded once. This chain joins TRBV6-1 and TRBJ2-4; D perhaps matches TRBD2 (5 bases). The CDR3 loop spans 13 amino acids. Per germline, CDR1 MNHNS and CDR2 SASEGT. Trimming stripped 6 bases from V and 3 bases from J, with 9 bases between. In DNA form, the CDR3 reads TGTGCCAGCAGGAAGAGCGGCAAAAACATTCAGTACTTC. Its protein product is CASRKSGKNIQYF.

The gene calls are TRBV7-3 and TRBJ1-1; the D gene is possibly TRBD2 (7 bases). The DNA matches TRBJ2-3 better at its end, which makes the J call doubtful. The germline CDR1 and CDR2 sequences are SGHTA and FQGTGA. CDR3 size: 16 residues. The CDR3 DNA sequence: TGTGCCAGCAGCCCCCTTTTGTGGGGGGGCTTGGATACGCAGTATTTT. It translates to CASSPLLWGGLDTQYF.

V is TRBV7-2 and J is TRBJ2-5; D may be TRBD1 (6 bases). Germline V gene lookup returns CDR1 SGHTA and CDR2 FQGNSA. Trimming left V 3 bases short and J 3 bases short, with 26 bases between. The CDR3 has 19 residues. The CDR3 protein is CASSFHSMRTATFKETQYF. The CDR3 coding sequence is TGTGCCAGCAGCTTTCATAGTATGAGGACAGCGACTTTTAAAGAGACCCAGTACTTC.

The table lists this clonotype with many counts. The chain is built from TRBV28 and TRBJ2-3; 14 bases are shared with TRBD2. The V gene end was trimmed by 6 bases and the J gene end by 5 bases; junction bases not matched to a gene: 4. The CDR3 runs 15 residues. Germline V gene data show CDR1 as MDHEN and CDR2 as SYDVKM. CDR3 nucleotides: TGTGCCAGCAGGGGGACTAGCGGGAGAGGAGATACGCAGTATTTT. It yields the protein CASRGTSGRGDTQYF.

This clonotype was detected ten times or more. The CDR3 nucleotides read TGTGCCAGCAGCTATGACACTGAAGCTTTCTTT. Its protein product is CASSYDTEAFF. The J gene is TRBJ1-1, the V gene TRBV2, with no clear D. CDR1 SNHLY and CDR2 FYNNEI come from the germline V gene. The V and J ends lost 6 bases and 3 bases respectively, with 5 bases between them. The CDR3 sequence is 11 residues long.

This clonotype was recorded a few times. J is TRBJ1-5 and V is TRBV12-3 or TRBV12-4; no firm D call. The CDR3 totals 17 residues. Trimming shortened V by 0 bases and J by 6 bases, and 18 bases separated the two germline ends. This CDR3 reads CASSLATGPQGSQPQHF. As DNA, the CDR3 is TGTGCCAGCAGTTTAGCCACTGGGCCTCAAGGTAGTCAGCCCCAGCATTTT.

The gene calls are TRBV6-6 and TRBJ2-1; 9 bases agree with TRBD2. The CDR3 consists of 14 residues. Germline CDR1 is MNHNY and CDR2 is SVGAGI (reference sequence). With V trimmed by 7 bases and J by 11 bases, 12 bases remained unmatched. In DNA, the CDR3 is TGTGCCAGCATCAAAGATCCGGGACTAGCTAAGCAGTTCTTC. It specifies CASIKDPGLAKQFF.

As for this clonotype: This CDR3 fails to terminate in the conserved phenylalanine or tryptophan, so it likely reflects a read error. The limits of the CDR3 on the DNA are not certain, so only TCRdb's listed CDR3 is given. The V and J genes are TRBV7-6 and TRBJ2-5; the table's TRBD1 call for D was not verified on the DNA. 15 amino acids form the CDR3, both terminal residues included. The germline V gene encodes CDR1 SGHVS and CDR2 FNYEAQ. The CDR3 region is CASSSDRGGEQYFGN.

The chain links TRBV12-3 or TRBV12-4 to TRBJ2-5, with 7 bases matching TRBD1. The assigned J gene may be wrong: the sequence end matches TRBJ2-1 better. The CDR3 totals 15 residues. DNA of the CDR3: TGTGCCAGCAGTTACCGACAGGGAGATCTCAATGAGCAGTTCTTC. It specifies CASSYRQGDLNEQFF.